This T cell receptor (beta chain) was profiled in a study of CD8+ T cells in alopecia areata (dated by TCRdb to 2017 to 2018). Looking at the study overall: The study used high-throughput TCRbeta sequencing to examine T cell clonal expansion in alopecia areata, in both the C3H/HeJ mouse model and human patients. The RNA source kit depended on sample type: the PAXgene miRNA kit for fixed scalp, the miRNeasy kit for PBMCs, and the RNeasy kit for mouse skin. Human TCRbeta sequencing covered scalp tissue and sorted CD4+ and CD8+ peripheral blood T cells from patchy and totalis/universalis alopecia areata patients and healthy controls. TCRbeta CDR3 regions were amplified by immunoSEQ multiplex PCR using 35 Vbeta forward and 13 Jbeta reverse primers. Scalp clonality was compared among normal scalp (n=4), patchy alopecia areata scalp (n=8), and alopecia totalis/universalis scalp (n=8).

PBMCs were isolated by density centrifugation and stained for CD3, CD4 and CD8, and CD4+ and CD8+ T cells were sorted on a FACSAria. Unaffected controls provided scalp biopsies and blood samples. The method behind the library was the immunoSEQ multiplex PCR assay. For TCR sequencing, RNA was extracted from every sample and reverse transcribed into cDNA to serve as template. SuperScript III was used for first-strand cDNA synthesis, primed with a 2:1 mix of oligo-dT and random hexamers. Amplification bias was assessed with a synthetic immune receptor repertoire, and residual bias was removed computationally. As for the original processing: Raw reads were preprocessed for error removal, and CDR3 was defined according to IMGT conventions as running from the conserved cysteine to phenylalanine. Clonality was computed by normalizing Shannon entropy by log2 of the number of productive unique TCRs and subtracting the result from 1. Whether each scalp clone was CD4 or CD8 was inferred by checking scalp TCRbeta sequences against the CD4 and CD8 repertoires from sorted blood. TCRdb limited this immuneACCESS table to in-frame rearrangements with V and J called. A share of clones is missing; checked studies link under half to unresolved V genes, and the rest is unexplained. D and trimming were read from the DNA, whereas the V and J calls and clone size are those reported in that table. The sample table contains roughly 150,000 clones; only one count was recorded for roughly 60% of them. The ten largest clones take up less than 5% of the sample.

Results the study describes overall, beyond this receptor: Resident alphabeta T cells in normal human skin are also sequenced, complicating scalp TCR repertoire analysis, unlike mouse skin dominated by gammadelta T cells. Shared TCR sequences between patients were less evident than in mice, which may be partly attributable to HLA diversity in the patient population. Lesional scalp, especially in alopecia totalis/universalis, showed higher clonality and more expanded CD8+ clones than normal scalp, suggesting antigenic drive.

V ends up 2 bases short and J 4 bases short, with an unmatched junction base count of 11. CDR1 and CDR2 are read off the germline V gene (reference sequence) as SEHNR and FQNEAQ. Measured from the cysteine to the phenylalanine, the CDR3 is 16 residues long. The read is trimmed to its CDR3 DNA, 48 bases read in frame from base 1. This clone has more than one count but fewer than ten. Its specific antigen is unknown. Qualities for individual bases were not recorded, and no much larger clone is one base off. Sequenced sample: CD4+ T cells sorted from blood. The clonotype comes from a human donor in good health. The rearranged chain carries TRBV7-9 and TRBJ2-7; a stretch of 7 junction bases matches TRBD1. The encoded CDR3 is CASSLPPGQPIYEQYF. The nucleotide sequence reads as follows: TGTGCCAGCAGCTTACCCCCGGGACAGCCTATTTACGAGCAGTACTTC.